The 4 T cell receptor beta chains below come from one sample, sequenced in a study of cytomegalovirus exposure and HLA in healthy donors. PCR was performed using 60 Vbeta and 13 Jbeta primers. Clones were sequenced by immunoSEQ multiplex PCR, and TCRdb holds only the in-frame ones, with some missing. The sample holds roughly 100,000 clones, about 13% seen once. The sequenced sample consisted of PBMCs. Every receptor here comes from a man aged 40-50 years in good health and CMV-seropositive.

The chain joins TRBV10-1 to TRBJ2-7, with 11 bases fitting TRBD1. Germline V gene data show CDR1 as WNHNN and CDR2 as SYGVQD (reference sequence). After removal of 4 bases from V and 7 bases from J, the junction contained 3 bases not matched to a gene. The CDR3 has 13 residues. The CDR3 spells CASSAGQGVEQYF. In DNA form, the CDR3 reads TGCGCCAGCAGTGCGGGACAGGGGGTTGAGCAGTACTTC.

V is TRBV6-5 and J is TRBJ2-7, with 7 nucleotides matching TRBD2. After removal of 0 bases from V and 0 bases from J, the junction contained 5 bases not matched to a gene. The germline CDR1 and CDR2 sequences are MNHEY and SVGAGI. This CDR3 comprises 16 residues. The CDR3 here is CASSYSLAGYSYEQYF. CDR3 coding DNA: TGTGCCAGCAGTTACTCGTTAGCGGGCTACTCCTACGAGCAGTACTTC.

The rearrangement joins TRBV5-1 to TRBJ2-1, with 11 bases fitting TRBD2. The germline gives CDR1 SGHRS, CDR2 YFSETQ. After removal of 5 bases from V and 8 bases from J, the junction contained 9 bases not matched to a gene. The CDR3 extends over 15 amino acids. The CDR3 DNA reads TGCGCCAGCAGATCTCTAGCGGGAGGAGGGGATGAGCAGTTCTTC. Translated, it gives CASRSLAGGGDEQFF. The full variable domain, its missing parts supplied by reference TRBV5-1 and TRBJ2-1, is KAGVTQTPRYLIKTRGQQVTLSCSPISGHRSVSWYQQTPGQGLQFLFEYFSETQRNKGNFPGRFSGRQFSNSRSEMNVSTLELGDSALYLCASRSLAGGGDEQFFGPGTRLTVL.

This clone has just a few counts. The V gene is TRBV10-3, the J gene TRBJ2-1; 12 nucleotides match TRBD2. After removal of 9 bases from V and 5 bases from J, the junction contained 5 bases not matched to a gene. The germline gives CDR1 ENHRY, CDR2 SYGVKD. This CDR3 region has 14 residues. The CDR3 bases are TGTGCCATGGGACTAGCGGGTCCAAACAATGAGCAGTTCTTC. Its protein product is CAMGLAGPNNEQFF.